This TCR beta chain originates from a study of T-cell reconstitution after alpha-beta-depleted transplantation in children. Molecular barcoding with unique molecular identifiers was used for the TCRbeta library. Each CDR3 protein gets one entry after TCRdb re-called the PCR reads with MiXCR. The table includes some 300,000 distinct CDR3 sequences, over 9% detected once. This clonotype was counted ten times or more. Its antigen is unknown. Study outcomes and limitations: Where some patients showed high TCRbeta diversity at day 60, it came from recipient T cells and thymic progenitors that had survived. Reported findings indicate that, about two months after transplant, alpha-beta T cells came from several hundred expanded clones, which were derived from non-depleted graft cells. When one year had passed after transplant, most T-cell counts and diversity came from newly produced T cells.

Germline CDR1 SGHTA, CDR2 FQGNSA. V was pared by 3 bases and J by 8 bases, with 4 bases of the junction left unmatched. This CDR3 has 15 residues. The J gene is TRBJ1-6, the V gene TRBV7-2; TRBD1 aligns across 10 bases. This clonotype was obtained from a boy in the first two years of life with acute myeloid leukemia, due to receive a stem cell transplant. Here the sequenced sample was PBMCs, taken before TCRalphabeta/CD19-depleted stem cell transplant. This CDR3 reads CASSFAGTGDSPLHF. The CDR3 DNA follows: TGTGCCAGCAGCTTCGCCGGGACAGGGGATTCACCCCTCCACTTT.